The clone carrying this T cell receptor (beta chain) was found a few times. This record belongs to a study of CD8 T cells in ankylosing spondylitis. The authors made TCR beta libraries by quantitative 5'-RACE with molecular barcodes. TCRdb reprocessed the 5' RACE reads via MiXCR and lists one record per CDR3 protein. The table records tens of thousands of distinct CDR3 sequences, approximately 30% of them present only once. CDR3 length: 15 amino acids. Germline V gene sequence: CDR1 SGHVS, CDR2 FNYEAQ. V was shortened by 4 bases and J by 0 bases, with 12 bases between the two germline ends. Sample: blood, either unsorted or a sorted T cell fraction (not recorded which). The chain combines TRBV7-6 with TRBJ1-1; no clear D. This receptor was identified in a male donor with ankylosing spondylitis or in good health (not recorded which). DNA for the CDR3: TGTGCCAGCAGCTGGAGCGAGGGCATGAACACTGAAGCTTTCTTT. This translates into CASSWSEGMNTEAFF.